This TCR beta chain was sequenced during a study of OX40 agonist ivuxolimab in advanced cancers. Context from the whole study: Ivuxolimab, which targeted the costimulatory receptor OX40 (CD134), was an agonistic, fully human IgG2 monoclonal antibody. Intravenous ivuxolimab was administered to patients every 2 weeks at six dose levels: 0.01, 0.1, 0.3, 1.5, 3 and 10 mg/kg. Of the roughly 52 patients in dose escalation, about 20 had hepatocellular carcinoma, some 15 had melanoma, 9 had renal cell carcinoma and 9 had head and neck cancer. In the dose-escalation cohort, 82.7% of patients were male, and the mean age was roughly 60 years, with a range of 23 to 79. Prior anti-PD-1, anti-PD-L1 or anti-CTLA-4 therapy was permitted, and checkpoint inhibitors had been received by around 40% of dose-escalation patients. Partial responses occurred in three dose-escalation patients: two with cutaneous melanoma and one with hepatocellular carcinoma. Peripheral TCRbeta sequencing aimed to test whether ivuxolimab altered TCR sequence diversity and caused clonal T-cell expansion. The paper covers the monotherapy dose-escalation part of the phase I ivuxolimab trial, which included N ≈ 52 patients. Results and caveats for the whole study, not just this receptor: Which antigens the clonally expanded peripheral T cells were specific for was not determined. Low levels of normalized T-cell clonal expansion were also seen in some nonresponding patients. After ivuxolimab, CD8+ T cells had more expanded clones than CD4+ T cells on average. At doses from 0.1 to 3.0 mg/kg, clonal expansion was seen in both CD4+ and CD8+ blood T cells between baseline and week 6. Partial responders in the 0.1-3.0 mg/kg groups had among the lowest normalized peripheral clonal expansion, especially among CD8+ T cells.

The trial excluded patients who had a history of autoimmune disease or were on systemic immunosuppression. Peripheral blood for TCR sequencing was drawn from every dose cohort at baseline, at cycle 4 day 1 and at cycle 7 day 1. Samples were obtained from an open-label, multicenter, first-in-human phase I dose-escalation trial of ivuxolimab. The trial enrolled adults with locally advanced or metastatic head and neck squamous cell, hepatocellular, melanoma or renal cell carcinoma. Before TCR sequencing, CD4+ T cells and CD8+ T cells from peripheral blood were sorted into separate populations. About this clone itself: Its antigen target is currently unknown. Per-base qualities were not stored, and no clone one base away is much larger.

CDR1 is given as MNHNS and CDR2 as SASEGT, both from the germline V gene. V gives up 7 bases and J gives up 1 base, and the segment between their germline ends measures 16 bases. There are 15 amino acids in the CDR3, from cysteine to phenylalanine inclusive. The entry retains the CDR3 DNA only, 45 bases that are in frame from base 1. To sequence the TCRbeta CDR3 region, genomic DNA was isolated from the sorted cells. The immunoSEQ Assay was used to sequence the TCRbeta CDR3 regions. Not all clones reach the TCRdb copy of this immuneACCESS table, which keeps in-frame sequences only. Checked studies attribute under half of the gap to unresolved V genes and leave the rest unexplained. The sample includes 79,000 or so clones, with about 82% observed a single time. In total, the top ten clones hold roughly 0.61% of the sample.

This receptor chain uses TRBV6-1 and TRBJ1-1, with an unclear D gene assignment. This specimen consisted of CD4+ or CD8+ T cells sorted from blood, obtained in a trial of the OX40 agonist ivuxolimab. This TCR came from an adult with an advanced solid tumor such as melanoma, head and neck, liver or kidney cancer. The DNA reads as follows: TGTGCCAGCACGGAACAACCAGGTAGGAACACTGAAGCTTTCTTT. It translates as CASTEQPGRNTEAFF.